This TCR beta chain derives from a study of CD8+CD57+ T cells in acquired aplastic anemia. Whole-study findings and limits: Shared by patients and controls, 25 to 35 CD8+ CDR3s were abundant in patients.

Researchers used genomic DNA as the template to profile TCR beta VDJ and CDR3. MiXCR, run by TCRdb on the reads, gives a single entry per CDR3 protein. The sample shows just over 450,000 distinct CDR3 sequences, approximately 32% of them seen only once. The CDR3 contains 13 residues. CDR1 MNHEY and CDR2 SVGAGI come from the germline V gene. Trimming pared 3 bases from V and 1 base from J, leaving 6 bases between. Sequencing was done on patients that had shown CD8+CD57+ cell expansion by flow cytometry. This clonotype was counted between two and nine times. What it recognizes is unknown. Sample: sorted CD4+, CD8+, or CD8+CD57+ T cells (not recorded which) from PBMCs. V gene TRBV6-5 combines with J gene TRBJ1-1; no clear D gene. The clonotype originates from a human donor with aplastic anemia. The CDR3 here is CASSYGPNTEAFF. The CDR3 nucleotides read TGTGCCAGCAGTTATGGACCGAACACTGAAGCTTTCTTT.